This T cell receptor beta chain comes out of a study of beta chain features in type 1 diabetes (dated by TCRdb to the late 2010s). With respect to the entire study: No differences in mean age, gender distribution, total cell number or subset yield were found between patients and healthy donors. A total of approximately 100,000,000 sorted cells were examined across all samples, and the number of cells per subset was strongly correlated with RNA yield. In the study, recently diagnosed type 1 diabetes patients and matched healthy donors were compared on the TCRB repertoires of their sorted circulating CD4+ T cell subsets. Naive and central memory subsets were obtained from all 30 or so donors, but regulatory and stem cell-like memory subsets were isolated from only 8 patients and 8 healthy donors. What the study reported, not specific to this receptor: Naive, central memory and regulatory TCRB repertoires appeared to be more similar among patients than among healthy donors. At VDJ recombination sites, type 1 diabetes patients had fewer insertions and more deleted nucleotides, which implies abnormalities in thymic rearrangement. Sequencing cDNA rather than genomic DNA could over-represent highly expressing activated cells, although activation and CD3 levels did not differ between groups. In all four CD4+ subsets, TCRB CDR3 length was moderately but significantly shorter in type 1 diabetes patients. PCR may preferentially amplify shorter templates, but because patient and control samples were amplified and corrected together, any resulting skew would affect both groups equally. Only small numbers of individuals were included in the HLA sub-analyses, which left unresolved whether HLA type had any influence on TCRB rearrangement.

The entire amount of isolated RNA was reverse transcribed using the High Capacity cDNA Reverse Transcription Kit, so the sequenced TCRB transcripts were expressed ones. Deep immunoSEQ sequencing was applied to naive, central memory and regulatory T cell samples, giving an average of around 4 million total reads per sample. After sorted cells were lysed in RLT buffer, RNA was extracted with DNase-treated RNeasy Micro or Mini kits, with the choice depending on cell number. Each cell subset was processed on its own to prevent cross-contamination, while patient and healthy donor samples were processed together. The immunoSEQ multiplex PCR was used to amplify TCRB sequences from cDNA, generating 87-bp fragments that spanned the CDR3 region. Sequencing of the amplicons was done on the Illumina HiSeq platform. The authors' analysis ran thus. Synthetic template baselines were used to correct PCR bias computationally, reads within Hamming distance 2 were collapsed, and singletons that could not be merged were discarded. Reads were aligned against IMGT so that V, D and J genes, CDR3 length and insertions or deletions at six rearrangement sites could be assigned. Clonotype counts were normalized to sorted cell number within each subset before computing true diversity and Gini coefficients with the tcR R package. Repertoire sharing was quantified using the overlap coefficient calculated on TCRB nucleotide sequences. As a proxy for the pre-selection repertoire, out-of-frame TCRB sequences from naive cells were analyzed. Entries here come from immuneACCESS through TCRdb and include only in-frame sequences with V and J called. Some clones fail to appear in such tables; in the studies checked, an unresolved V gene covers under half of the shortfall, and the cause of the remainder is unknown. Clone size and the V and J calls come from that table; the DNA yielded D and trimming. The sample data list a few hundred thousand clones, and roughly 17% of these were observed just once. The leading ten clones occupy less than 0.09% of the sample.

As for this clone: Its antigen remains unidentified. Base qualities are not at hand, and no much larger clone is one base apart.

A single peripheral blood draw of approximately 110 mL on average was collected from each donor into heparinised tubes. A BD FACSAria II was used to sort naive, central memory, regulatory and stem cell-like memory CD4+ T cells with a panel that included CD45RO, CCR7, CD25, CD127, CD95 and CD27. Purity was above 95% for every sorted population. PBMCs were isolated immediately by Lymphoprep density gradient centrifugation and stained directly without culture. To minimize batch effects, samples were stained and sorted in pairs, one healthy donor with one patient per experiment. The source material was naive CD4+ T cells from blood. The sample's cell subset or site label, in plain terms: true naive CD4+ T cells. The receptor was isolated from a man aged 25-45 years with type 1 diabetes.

The base sequence is TGTGCCAGCAGTCTGGGCCATCGACTAGCGGGACATGAGCAGTTCTTC. This is translated as CASSLGHRLAGHEQFF. The V and J genes are TRBV28 and TRBJ2-1, and 11 bases in between align with TRBD2. The CDR3 has 16 amino acids, counting the end cysteine and phenylalanine. CDR3 DNA is the only sequence kept; it has 48 bases, read in frame from the first base. As encoded in the germline V gene, CDR1 is MDHEN while CDR2 is SYDVKM. Here V drops 5 bases and J drops 8 bases, and the junction holds 11 bases not matched to any gene.